This entry describes one TCR beta chain. The antigen remains unidentified. The sample originates from a study of cytomegalovirus exposure and HLA in healthy donors. Study conclusions and caveats: Analysis was carried out at a later point, and it linked a missense DCLRE1C variant to TCR beta V- and J-gene trimming.

PCR used 60 Vbeta primers and 13 Jbeta primers. Using immunoSEQ multiplex PCR, the repertoire was profiled, and TCRdb retains in-frame clones only, with some absent. The sample carries roughly 140,000 clones, about four fifths recorded once. Germline V gene data show CDR1 as SEHNR and CDR2 as FQNEAQ (reference sequence). V was trimmed by 4 bases and J by 6 bases, leaving 13 bases between them. The CDR3 is 14 residues long. The chain joins TRBV7-9 to TRBJ2-1; D call uncertain. Sequencing was done on a sample of PBMCs. The TCR comes from a male donor in good health and CMV-seronegative. CDR3 sequence reads: CASSSPTVVNEQFF. The CDR3 DNA reads as TGTGCCAGCAGCTCCCCCACGGTTGTCAATGAGCAGTTCTTC.